These T cell receptor beta chains were read from a single sample in a study of breast tumors, draining lymph nodes, adjacent tissues. TCRdb reanalysed the multiplex PCR reads using MiXCR and keeps one entry per CDR3 protein. The sample includes about 24,000 distinct CDR3 sequences, over 60% of them seen just once. The sequenced material came from tumor-adjacent breast tissue. These receptors all stem from a female donor with breast cancer. Some clones in this sample may be carry-over from other donors' samples. Each CDR3 is given with its conserved first and last residue. Each record gives: J gene, V gene, D gene, CDR3 protein, CDR3 DNA. D genes are given only for firm matches.

TRBJ2-1	TRBV7-8	.	CASSAVQWNEQFF	TGTGCCAGCAGCGCCGTGCAATGGAATGAGCAGTTCTTC
TRBJ1-6	TRBV11-2	.	CASSARLTVNSPLHF	TGTGCCAGCAGCGCCCGCTTGACAGTTAATTCACCCCTCCACTTT
TRBJ2-5	TRBV14	.	CASSQEKSGPSQETQYF	TGTGCCAGCAGCCAAGAAAAATCGGGACCAAGCCAAGAGACCCAGTACTTC
TRBJ2-5	TRBV20-1	TRBD1	CSARGTAGVETQYF	TGCAGTGCTAGGGGGACAGCAGGCGTAGAGACCCAGTACTTC
TRBJ2-1	TRBV2	TRBD2	CASSVGGSRDNEQFF	TGTGCCAGCAGTGTGGGCGGGAGTAGGGACAATGAGCAGTTCTTC
TRBJ1-2	TRBV6-2/TRBV6-3	TRBD1	CASSQRQGYGYTF	TGTGCCAGCAGTCAAAGACAGGGGTATGGCTACACCTTC
TRBJ2-3	TRBV20-1	TRBD2	CSAPGTSGYTDTQYF	TGCAGTGCTCCAGGGACTAGCGGTTACACAGATACGCAGTATTTT
TRBJ2-1	TRBV9	.	CASSAHLAEQFF	TGTGCCAGCAGCGCACATCTAGCGGAGCAGTTCTTC
TRBJ2-2	TRBV6-5	.	CASRRQRNTGELFF	TGTGCCAGCCGTCGACAGAGGAACACCGGGGAGCTGTTTTTT
TRBJ2-1	TRBV2	TRBD2	CASSQERGSSYNEQFF	TGCGCCAGCAGCCAAGAGCGGGGGAGCTCCTACAATGAGCAGTTCTTC
TRBJ2-7	TRBV20-1	TRBD1	CSARTGGLREQYF	TGCAGTGCTAGGACAGGGGGATTGAGGGAGCAGTACTTC